This T cell receptor beta chain is from a study of T cell repertoires in cytomegalovirus infection. Study-wide background: Indicated by public TCR beta signatures were CMV infection and matching HLA type. Study findings and constraints: CMV-specific TCR beta clonotypes restricted by HLA-C dominated the ex vivo response. Accumulated public TCR beta family frequency recognized individuals carrying CMV together with the relevant HLA.

On this clonotype itself: Its target is not known. The junction departs from germline at one end; a sequencing error may be responsible.

Germline lookup yields CDR1 MGHRA and CDR2 YSYEKL. The CDR3 sequence is 16 residues long. TCRdb reprocessed the reads via MiXCR and lists one record per CDR3 protein. The sample consists of more than 650,000 distinct CDR3 sequences, roughly a third of them appearing once. The chain uses TRBV4-1 and TRBJ2-7, with 7 bases matching TRBD2. The specimen sequenced was PBMCs. The source of this sequence is a human donor in good health (CMV status not recorded). Some clones in this sample may be carry-over from other donors' samples. Here the CDR3 reads CASSQDLSSGSYERYF. As DNA, the CDR3 is TGCGCCAGCAGCCAAGATCTGTCTAGCGGCTCCTACGAGCGGTACTTC.